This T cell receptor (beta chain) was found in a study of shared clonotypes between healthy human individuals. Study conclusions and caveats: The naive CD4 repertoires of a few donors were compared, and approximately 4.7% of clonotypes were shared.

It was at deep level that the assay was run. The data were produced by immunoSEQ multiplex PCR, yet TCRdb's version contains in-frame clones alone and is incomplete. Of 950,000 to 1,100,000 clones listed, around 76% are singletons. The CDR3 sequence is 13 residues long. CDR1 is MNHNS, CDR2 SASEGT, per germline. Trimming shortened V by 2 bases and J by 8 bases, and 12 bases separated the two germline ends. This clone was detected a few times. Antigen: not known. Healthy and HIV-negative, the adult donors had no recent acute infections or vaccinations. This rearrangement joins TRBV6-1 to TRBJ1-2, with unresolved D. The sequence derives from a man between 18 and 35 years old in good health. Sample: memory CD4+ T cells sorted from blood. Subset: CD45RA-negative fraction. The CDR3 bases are TGTGCCAGCAGTGAATCGGGCCCTTGGGGCTACACCTTC. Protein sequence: CASSESGPWGYTF.